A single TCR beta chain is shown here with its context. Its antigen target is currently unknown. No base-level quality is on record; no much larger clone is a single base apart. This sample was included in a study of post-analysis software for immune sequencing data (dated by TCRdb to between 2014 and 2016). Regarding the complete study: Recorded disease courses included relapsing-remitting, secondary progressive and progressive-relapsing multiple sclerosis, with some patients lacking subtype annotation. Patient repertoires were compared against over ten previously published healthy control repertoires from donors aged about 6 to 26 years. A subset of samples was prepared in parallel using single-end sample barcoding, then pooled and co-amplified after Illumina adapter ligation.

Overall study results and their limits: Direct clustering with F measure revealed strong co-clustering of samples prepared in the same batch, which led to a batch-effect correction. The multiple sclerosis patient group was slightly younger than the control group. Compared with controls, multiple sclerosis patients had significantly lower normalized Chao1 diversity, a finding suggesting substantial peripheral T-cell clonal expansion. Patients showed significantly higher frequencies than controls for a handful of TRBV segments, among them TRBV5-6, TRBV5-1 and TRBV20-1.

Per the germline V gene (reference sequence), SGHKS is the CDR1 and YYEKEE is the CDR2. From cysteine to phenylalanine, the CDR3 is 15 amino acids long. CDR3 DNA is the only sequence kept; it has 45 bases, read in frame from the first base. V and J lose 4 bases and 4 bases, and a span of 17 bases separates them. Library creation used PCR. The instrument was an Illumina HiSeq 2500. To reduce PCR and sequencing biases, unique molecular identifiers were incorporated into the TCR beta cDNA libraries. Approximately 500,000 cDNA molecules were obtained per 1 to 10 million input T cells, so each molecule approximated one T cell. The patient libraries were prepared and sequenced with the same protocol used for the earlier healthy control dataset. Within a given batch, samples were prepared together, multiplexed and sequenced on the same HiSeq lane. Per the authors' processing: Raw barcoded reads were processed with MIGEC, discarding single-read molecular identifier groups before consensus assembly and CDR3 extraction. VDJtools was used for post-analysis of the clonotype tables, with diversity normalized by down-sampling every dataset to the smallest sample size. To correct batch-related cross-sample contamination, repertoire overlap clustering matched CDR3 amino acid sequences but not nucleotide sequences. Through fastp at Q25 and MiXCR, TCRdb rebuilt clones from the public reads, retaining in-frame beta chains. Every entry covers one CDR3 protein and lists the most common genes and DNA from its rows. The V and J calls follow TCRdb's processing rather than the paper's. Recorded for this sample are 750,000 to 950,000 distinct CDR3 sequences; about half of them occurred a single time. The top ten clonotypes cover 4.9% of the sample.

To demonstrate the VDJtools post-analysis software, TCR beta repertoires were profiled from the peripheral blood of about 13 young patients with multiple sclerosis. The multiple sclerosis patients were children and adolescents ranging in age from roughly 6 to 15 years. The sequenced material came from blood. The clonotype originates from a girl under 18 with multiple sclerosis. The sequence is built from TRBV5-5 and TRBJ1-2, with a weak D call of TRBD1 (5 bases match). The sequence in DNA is TGTGCCAGCAGCCCCCTCCCACAGGAAACCTATGGCTACACCTTC. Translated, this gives CASSPLPQETYGYTF.